The 32 T cell receptor beta chains below all came from one sample that was sequenced in a study of cytomegalovirus exposure and HLA in healthy donors. Primers: 60 Vbeta forward and 13 Jbeta reverse. Assay: immunoSEQ multiplex PCR; the TCRdb copy retains only in-frame clones and omits some. The sample shows about 130,000 clones, approximately 79% of them seen only once. The material sequenced was PBMCs. The receptors here all came from a young man in good health and CMV-seropositive.

This chain connects TRBV28 to TRBJ1-5; perhaps TRBD1 as D (5 bases). The germline CDR1 and CDR2 sequences are MDHEN and SYDVKM. V gave up 5 bases and J gave up 11 bases, with 22 bases separating them. The CDR3 is 15 residues long. For the CDR3, the DNA is TGTGCCAGCAGTCGTCCTCTAGGGGCGGCAACCGCCCAGCATTTT. It encodes CASSRPLGAATAQHF. The whole variable domain, filled in from reference TRBV28 and TRBJ1-5, reads DVKVTQSSRYLVKRTGEKVFLECVQDMDHENMFWYRQDPGLGLRLIYFSYDVKMKEKGDIPEGYSVSREKKERFSLILESASTNQTSMYLCASSRPLGAATAQHFGDGTRLSIL.

The rearrangement links TRBV5-1 to TRBJ2-3, with a weak D call TRBD1 (5 bases). Per the germline V gene, CDR1 is SGHRS and CDR2 is YFSETQ. CDR3 size: 14 residues. V was shortened by 0 bases and J by 2 bases, with 7 bases between the two germline ends. DNA for the CDR3: TGCGCCAGCAGCTTGGGACAGAACACAGATACGCAGTATTTT. Protein sequence: CASSLGQNTDTQYF.

The J gene is TRBJ1-3, the V gene TRBV5-4, with D possibly matching TRBD1 (6 bases). The V end lost 0 bases, the J end lost 5 bases, and 9 bases lay between the germline ends. The CDR3 has 14 amino acids. Germline V CDR1 and CDR2: SGHNT, YYREEE (reference sequence). The CDR3 DNA follows: TGTGCCAGCAGCTTGGGGGGGCGGCGAAACACCATATATTTT. Translated: CASSLGGRRNTIYF.

This sequence joins TRBV10-2 and TRBJ1-4, with 7 bases fitting TRBD1. The CDR3 has 13 residues. Trimming at V came to 9 bases and at J to 8 bases, leaving 9 bases not matched to a gene. Germline V gives CDR1 WSHSY, CDR2 SAAADI. The DNA of the CDR3 is TGCGCCAGTAGATCAGGGGGTATGGAAAAACTGTTTTTT. It codes for CASRSGGMEKLFF.

Turning to this clone: Other DNA sequences within the sample encode an identical CDR3. The V call is TRBV7-2, the J call TRBJ2-7, with TRBD2 matching 7 bases. The CDR3 length is 14 residues. V gave up 5 bases and J gave up 0 bases; unmatched junction bases: 4. Germline V gene lookup returns CDR1 SGHTA and CDR2 FQGNSA. The CDR3 nucleotides read TGTGCCAGCAGCACCAGCGGGACCTCCTACGAGCAGTACTTC. As protein: CASSTSGTSYEQYF.

This clone has only a few counts. This rearrangement joins TRBV9 to TRBJ1-5; D unresolved. From germline, CDR1 is SGDLS and CDR2 YYNGEE. Trimming pared 0 bases from V and 0 bases from J, leaving 10 bases between. This CDR3 spans 16 amino acids. The DNA of the CDR3 is TGTGCCAGCAGCGTAGGGCCAGGATATAGCAATCAGCCCCAGCATTTT. Its protein product is CASSVGPGYSNQPQHF.

The chain joins TRBV6-6 to TRBJ2-2; maybe TRBD1 (6 bases). Per the germline V gene, CDR1 is MNHNY and CDR2 is SVGAGI (reference sequence). Trimming took off 0 bases at V and 5 bases at J, with 13 bases between the two ends. This CDR3 comprises 16 residues. CDR3 region: CASSYSQGRGTGELFF. As DNA, the CDR3 is TGTGCCAGCAGTTACTCACAGGGTCGTGGGACCGGGGAGCTGTTTTTT.

The chain links TRBV6-5 to TRBJ1-1, with a possible D match to TRBD1 (6 bases). The CDR3 totals 14 residues. V was pared by 7 bases and J by 5 bases, with 17 bases between. From germline, CDR1 is MNHEY and CDR2 SVGAGI. The CDR3 here is CASIPGGEGTEAFF. In nucleotides, the CDR3 is TGTGCCAGCATTCCGGGGGGCGAGGGGACTGAAGCTTTCTTT.

The rearrangement joins TRBV27 to TRBJ1-2; D is ambiguous. Trimming cost V 2 bases and J 7 bases, with 14 bases left between them. Germline CDR1 MNHEY, CDR2 SMNVEV (reference sequence). The CDR3 consists of 14 residues. The chain's CDR3 is CASSLLGREGGYTF. As DNA, the CDR3 is TGTGCCAGCAGTTTACTGGGGAGGGAGGGTGGCTACACCTTC.

The V gene is TRBV7-2, the J gene TRBJ1-5; D gene ambiguous. This CDR3 has 13 amino acids. Trimming shortened V by 2 bases and J by 6 bases, and 8 bases separated the two germline ends. Germline CDR1 is SGHTA and CDR2 is FQGNSA. DNA for the CDR3: TGTGCCAGCAGCTTATCTCGGGGTCAGCCCCAGCATTTT. Its protein is CASSLSRGQPQHF.

The V and J genes are TRBV27 and TRBJ2-1; 11 bases align to TRBD1. The CDR3 is made up of 15 amino acids. CDR1 is MNHEY, CDR2 SMNVEV, per germline (reference sequence). The J segment lost 3 bases and the V segment lost 3 bases, leaving 1 base of the junction unmatched. The CDR3 region is CASSLDRGLYNEQFF. In nucleotides, the CDR3 is TGTGCCAGCAGTTTGGACAGGGGGCTCTACAATGAGCAGTTCTTC.

The chain is built from TRBV28 and TRBJ1-2; D remains unclear. The CDR3 is 14 amino acids. V lost 1 base and J lost 2, with 8 bases in between. Germline-derived CDR1 and CDR2 are MDHEN and SYDVKM. The CDR3 nucleotides are TGTGCCAGCAGTTTATTAGCGGTGAACTATGGCTACACCTTC. Translated: CASSLLAVNYGYTF.

The chain recombines TRBV28 with TRBJ1-5, with D possibly being TRBD1 (6 bases). Germline V gene data show CDR1 as MDHEN and CDR2 as SYDVKM. The CDR3 contains 16 residues. V was pared by 4 bases and J by 2 bases, with 15 bases between. Written as DNA, the CDR3 is TGTGCCAGCAGTTACCGGTCAGGGGTAGGCAATCAGCCCCAGCATTTT. Amino acid sequence: CASSYRSGVGNQPQHF.

The J gene is TRBJ2-7, the V gene TRBV11-2; D may be TRBD2 (5 bases). V lost 4 bases and J lost 1, with 14 bases in between. This CDR3 contains 15 residues. Germline V CDR1 and CDR2: SGHAT, FQNNGV. CDR3 coding DNA: TGTGCCAGCAGCTCAGAACTAGTCCTATCCTACGAGCAGTACTTC. Translated: CASSSELVLSYEQYF.

The rearrangement links TRBV2 to TRBJ2-1; D unresolved. The CDR3 runs 13 residues. Trimming cost V 6 bases and J 4 bases, with 10 bases left between them. Germline V gives CDR1 SNHLY, CDR2 FYNNEI. CDR3 nucleotides: TGTGCCAGCAGGACCCCGGAGTACAATGAGCAGTTCTTC. Translated: CASRTPEYNEQFF.

The table lists this clone with a count of one. This chain joins TRBV19 and TRBJ2-1, with 7 bases lining up with TRBD2. The CDR3 length is 16 residues. Germline CDR1 is LNHDA and CDR2 is SQIVND (reference sequence). V shed 6 bases and J 5 bases; nucleotides not matched to a gene: 13. This CDR3 is CASSKLANWIDNEQFF. CDR3 nucleotides: TGTGCCAGTAGCAAACTAGCGAACTGGATAGACAATGAGCAGTTCTTC.

The CDR3 DNA is TGTGCCAGCAGCAAAAAGGGGACTAGCGGGAAATACGCCGGGGAGCTGTTTTTT. This encodes CASSKKGTSGKYAGELFF. The V gene is TRBV21-1, the J gene TRBJ2-2; TRBD2, the D gene given by the table, was not confirmed from the DNA. TRBV21-1 is a documented pseudogene. The CDR3 is made up of 18 amino acids.

The V gene is TRBV30, the J gene TRBJ1-3; D unclear. The CDR3 totals 12 residues. V lost 4 bases and J 4 bases, leaving 8 bases between the germline ends. Germline values: CDR1 GTSNPN, CDR2 SVGIG (reference sequence). CDR3 sequence: CAWKARGNTIYF. The CDR3 nucleotides read TGTGCCTGGAAAGCTAGGGGAAACACCATATATTTT.

V usage is TRBV10-3 and J usage is TRBJ1-2; TRBD1 aligns across 12 bases. J gave up 2 bases and V 8 bases, and 15 bases lay outside the gene matches. The germline V gene encodes CDR1 ENHRY and CDR2 SYGVKD. CDR3 length: 18 residues. The CDR3 region has the DNA TGTGCCATCCACCCTGCGGGGACAGGGGGCCGAGGGAACTATGGCTACACCTTC. Its translation: CAIHPAGTGGRGNYGYTF.

This chain links TRBV7-2 with TRBJ2-5; D is unclear. Trimming removed 5 bases at V and 2 bases at J, with 12 bases between. CDR1 is SGHTA and CDR2 is FQGNSA in the germline V gene. The CDR3 has 14 residues. The DNA of the CDR3 is TGTGCCAGCAGCCGAGACCTAGGACAAGAGACCCAGTACTTC. Amino acids: CASSRDLGQETQYF.

V is TRBV6-5 and J is TRBJ2-7; 7 bases are shared with TRBD2. J was trimmed by 0 bases and V by 4 bases; bases with no gene match: 3. The CDR3 has 14 residues. Germline V gene sequence: CDR1 MNHEY, CDR2 SVGAGI. The CDR3 spells CASSLAGSSYEQYF. CDR3 sequence (DNA): TGTGCCAGCAGTTTAGCGGGTTCCTCCTACGAGCAGTACTTC.

This clone was counted between two and nine times. The chain is built from TRBV27 and TRBJ1-1, with D perhaps matching TRBD1 (5 bases). The V end lost 3 bases, the J end lost 4 bases, and 12 bases lay between the germline ends. This CDR3 contains 14 residues. Germline-derived CDR1 and CDR2 are MNHEY and SMNVEV (reference sequence). This CDR3 reads CASSFLLGGTEAFF. The CDR3 bases are TGTGCCAGCAGTTTTCTCCTCGGGGGCACTGAAGCTTTCTTT.

This chain connects TRBV18 to TRBJ1-2; D remains unclear. Germline V gene lookup returns CDR1 KGHSH and CDR2 LQKENI. Trimming left V 0 bases short and J 5 bases short, with 4 bases between. The CDR3 extends over 12 amino acids. CDR3 DNA: TGTGCCAGCTCACCACCGTCTTATGGCTACACCTTC. Protein sequence: CASSPPSYGYTF.

The chain uses TRBV18 and TRBJ1-4, with 7 bases lining up with TRBD1. The CDR3 has 13 amino acids. The J segment lost 8 bases and the V segment lost 3 bases, leaving 3 bases of the junction unmatched. Germline lookup yields CDR1 KGHSH and CDR2 LQKENI. The CDR3 loop is CASSPGTVEKLFF. Written as DNA, the CDR3 is TGTGCCAGCTCACCCGGGACAGTCGAAAAACTGTTTTTT.

The CDR3 protein is CASSPRDRADYGYTF. Written as DNA, the CDR3 is TGTGCCAGCAGCCCCCGGGACAGGGCGGACTATGGCTACACCTTC. The chain employs TRBV9 and TRBJ1-2, with TRBD1 matching 9 bases. J lost 3 bases, V lost 4 bases, and 7 bases had no gene match. Germline V gene sequence: CDR1 SGDLS, CDR2 YYNGEE. The CDR3 totals 15 residues.

The count of this clone is one. The chain uses TRBV27 and TRBJ2-5; 11 bases line up with TRBD2. This CDR3 contains 15 residues. Germline CDR1 and CDR2: MNHEY and SMNVEV (reference sequence). After removal of 6 bases from V and 5 bases from J, the junction contained 8 bases not matched to a gene. CDR3 residues: CASRVSGGALETQYF. DNA of the CDR3: TGTGCCAGCAGGGTTAGCGGGGGGGCCCTGGAGACCCAGTACTTC.

This rearrangement joins TRBV9 to TRBJ2-7; 9 nucleotides align to TRBD1. Germline lookup yields CDR1 SGDLS and CDR2 YYNGEE. CDR3 length: 15 residues. The ends lost 0 bases at V and 6 bases at J; junction bases unmatched: 7. The CDR3 sequence: CASSVGPGTGSEQYF. The CDR3 coding sequence is TGTGCCAGCAGCGTAGGTCCCGGGACAGGGTCCGAGCAGTACTTC.

This clone is a singleton in its sample. CDR3 protein: CAWSVRTGGRWDTQYF. In DNA, the CDR3 is TGTGCCTGGAGTGTACGGACTGGCGGGAGGTGGGATACGCAGTATTTT. V is TRBV30 and J is TRBJ2-3; the match to TRBD2 covers 8 bases. The CDR3 contains 16 residues. CDR1 and CDR2 (germline): GTSNPN, SVGIG (reference sequence). J gave up 6 bases and V 0 bases, and 11 bases lay outside the gene matches.

V gene TRBV5-1 combines with J gene TRBJ2-7; 12 bases match TRBD2. Germline lookup yields CDR1 SGHRS and CDR2 YFSETQ. There are 15 residues in the CDR3. Germline trimming cut 4 bases from V and 7 bases from J; bases unmatched to any gene: 9. The CDR3 loop reads CASSQRLAGAEEQYF. The DNA for the CDR3 is TGCGCCAGCAGCCAAAGACTAGCGGGAGCTGAGGAGCAGTACTTC.

There are a few counts of this clone. The rearrangement links TRBV7-9 to TRBJ1-1; D possibly corresponds to TRBD1 (5 bases). Trimming cost V 3 bases and J 6 bases, with 17 bases left between them. The germline V gene has CDR1 SEHNR and CDR2 FQNEAQ (reference sequence). The CDR3 loop spans 15 amino acids. The CDR3 region has the DNA TGTGCCAGCAGCTTGACCGGATCGGAGGGGTCTGAAGCTTTCTTT. It codes for CASSLTGSEGSEAFF.

The CDR3 DNA is TGTGCCAGCAGATTGGACTTCAGCAATCAGCCCCAGCATTTT. This sequence encodes CASRLDFSNQPQHF. This rearrangement joins TRBV7-2 to TRBJ1-5; D is unclear. V gave up 6 bases and J gave up 1 base, with 10 bases separating them. Germline values: CDR1 SGHTA, CDR2 FQGNSA. The CDR3 length is 14 residues.

The V gene is TRBV6-5, the J gene TRBJ2-4; maybe TRBD1 (5 bases). Trimming took 6 bases from V and 7 from J, leaving 10 bases between them. The germline V gene encodes CDR1 MNHEY and CDR2 SVGAGI. There are 12 residues in the CDR3. The CDR3 DNA sequence: TGTGCCAGCAGAACAGGAATGAACATTCAGTACTTC. Translation: CASRTGMNIQYF.